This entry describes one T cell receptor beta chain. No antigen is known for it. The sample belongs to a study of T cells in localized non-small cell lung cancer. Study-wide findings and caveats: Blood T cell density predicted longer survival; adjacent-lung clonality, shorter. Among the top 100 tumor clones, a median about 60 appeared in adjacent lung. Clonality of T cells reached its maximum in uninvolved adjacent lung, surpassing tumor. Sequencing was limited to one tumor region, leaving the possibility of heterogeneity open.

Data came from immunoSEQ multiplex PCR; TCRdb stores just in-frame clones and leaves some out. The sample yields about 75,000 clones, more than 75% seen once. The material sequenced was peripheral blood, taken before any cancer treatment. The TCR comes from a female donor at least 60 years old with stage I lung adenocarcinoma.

CDR3 in amino acids: CASSQGLAGATNTGELFF. The CDR3 bases are TGTGCCAGCAGCCAAGGACTAGCGGGAGCGACGAACACCGGGGAGCTGTTTTTT. The rearrangement joins TRBV4-2 to TRBJ2-2; 12 nucleotides agree with TRBD2. The CDR3 is 18 amino acids. Per germline, CDR1 LGHNA and CDR2 YNFKEQ. The V and J ends lost 1 base and 0 bases, in that order; junction bases with no gene match: 3.